This entry lists 8 T cell receptor beta chains sequenced from one sample in a study of shared clonotypes between healthy human individuals. Using immunoSEQ multiplex PCR, the repertoire was profiled, and TCRdb retains in-frame clones only, with some absent. The data contain about 1.1 million clones, approximately 77% of them singletons. The sample consisted of memory CD4+ T cells from PBMCs. The subset was: CD45RA-negative fraction. Source of these receptors: a man between 18 and 35 years old in good health. Some clones in this sample may be carry-over from other donors' samples.

The V call is TRBV5-1, the J call TRBJ2-5; TRBD2 agrees at 13 bases. The J segment lost 2 bases and the V segment lost 4 bases, leaving 5 bases of the junction unmatched. CDR3 size: 16 residues. CDR1 is SGHRS and CDR2 is YFSETQ in the germline V gene. In DNA form, the CDR3 reads TGCGCCAGCAGCCGGGGACTAGCGGGAACTCAAGAGACCCAGTACTTC. This codes for CASSRGLAGTQETQYF.

This clone was counted at least ten times. This rearrangement joins TRBV5-8 to TRBJ1-1, with D possibly being TRBD1 (6 bases). Germline assignment: CDR1 SGHTS and CDR2 YDEGEE. V lost 4 bases and J 1 base, leaving 14 bases between the germline ends. CDR3 length equals 15 residues. The CDR3 DNA follows: TGTGCCAGCAGCCGGAGGGGGGGATCGAACACTGAAGCTTTCTTT. It yields the protein CASSRRGGSNTEAFF.

The rearrangement links TRBV30 to TRBJ1-1; a possible D gene is TRBD1 (6 bases). The CDR3 totals 15 residues. Trimming pared 0 bases from V and 5 bases from J, leaving 16 bases between. CDR1 is GTSNPN, CDR2 SVGIG, per germline (reference sequence). CDR3 coding DNA: TGTGCCTGGAGTGTGCAAGGGGGTCGCCCAACTGAAGCTTTCTTT. This translates into CAWSVQGGRPTEAFF.

The chain uses TRBV28 and TRBJ1-2, with D perhaps matching TRBD1 (6 bases). This CDR3 region has 15 residues. Between the trimmed V and J ends, which lost 5 bases and 3 bases, there was a span of 16 bases. Germline CDR1 MDHEN, CDR2 SYDVKM. The CDR3 DNA reads TGTGCCAGCAGTCAAGGGGGGGCACAGGACTATGGCTACACCTTC. Translated, it gives CASSQGGAQDYGYTF.

The V call is TRBV7-2, the J call TRBJ2-3; D gene unclear. V dropped 5 bases and J dropped 4 bases, with 25 bases sitting between them. The length of the CDR3 is 18 residues. Germline lookup yields CDR1 SGHTA and CDR2 FQGNSA. The CDR3 sequence: CASSASVLSPTLADTQYF. CDR3 nucleotides: TGTGCCAGCAGCGCCAGTGTTTTAAGCCCCACGTTGGCAGATACGCAGTATTTT.

The chain is built from TRBV9 and TRBJ1-2; 7 bases align to TRBD1. V was pared by 3 bases and J by 4 bases, with 6 bases of the junction left unmatched. Germline V gene data show CDR1 as SGDLS and CDR2 as YYNGEE. This CDR3 spans 14 amino acids. This CDR3 reads CASSGQGLIYGYTF. In DNA, the CDR3 is TGTGCCAGCAGCGGACAGGGATTAATCTATGGCTACACCTTC.

V gene TRBV28 combines with J gene TRBJ1-2; possibly TRBD1 for D (5 bases). V was shortened by 4 bases and J by 4 bases, with 16 bases between the two germline ends. CDR3 length: 15 amino acids. Per germline, CDR1 MDHEN and CDR2 SYDVKM. The DNA of the CDR3 is TGTGCCAGCAGTTCCACCTCGACAGAGCCCTATGGCTACACCTTC. Its protein product is CASSSTSTEPYGYTF.

The V call is TRBV5-1, the J call TRBJ2-4, with 8 positions matching TRBD2. Germline values: CDR1 SGHRS, CDR2 YFSETQ. The ends lost 4 bases at V and 8 bases at J; junction bases unmatched: 11. CDR3 length: 15 amino acids. CDR3 region: CASSLRAGAGDIQYF. CDR3 in DNA: TGCGCCAGCAGCCTTAGAGCGGGAGCCGGCGACATTCAGTACTTC.